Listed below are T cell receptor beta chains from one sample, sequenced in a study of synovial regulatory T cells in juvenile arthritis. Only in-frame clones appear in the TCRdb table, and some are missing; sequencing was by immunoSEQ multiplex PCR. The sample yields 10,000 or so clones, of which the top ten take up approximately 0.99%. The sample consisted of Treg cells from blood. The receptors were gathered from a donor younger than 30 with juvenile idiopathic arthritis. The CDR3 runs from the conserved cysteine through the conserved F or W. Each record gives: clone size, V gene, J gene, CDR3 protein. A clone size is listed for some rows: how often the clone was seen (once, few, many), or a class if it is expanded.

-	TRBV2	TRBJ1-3	CASGTGVNTIYF
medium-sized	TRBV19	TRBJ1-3	CASIRTESGNTIYF
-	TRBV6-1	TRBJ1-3	CACRGTGNTIYF
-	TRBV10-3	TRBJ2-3	CAISGQGLSDTQYF
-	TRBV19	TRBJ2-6	CASSIGVAPGANVLTF
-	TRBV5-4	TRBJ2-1	CASSPGLAGGGGSYNEQFF
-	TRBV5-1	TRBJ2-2	CASSKGTAKNTGELFF
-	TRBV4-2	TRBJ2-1	CASSQVANEQFF
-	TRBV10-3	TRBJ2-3	CAISVAGKGGDTQYF
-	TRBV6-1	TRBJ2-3	CASSEGTGWPDTQYF
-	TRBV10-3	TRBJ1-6	CAIRDRNNSPLHF
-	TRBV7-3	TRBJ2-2	CASSKTSGYNGELFF
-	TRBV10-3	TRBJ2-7	CAISVTTGAPYEQYF
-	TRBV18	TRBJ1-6	CASSPGRGWENSPLHF
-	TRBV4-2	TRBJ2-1	CASSLRTEHNEQFF
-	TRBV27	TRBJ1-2	CASSFFRGKSVDYGYTF
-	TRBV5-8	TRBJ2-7	CASSLEGHKSYEQYF
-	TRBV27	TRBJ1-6	CASSSRELSPLHF
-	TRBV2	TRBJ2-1	CASSGGTYNEQFF
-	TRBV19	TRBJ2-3	CASSAGTSIGTDTQYF
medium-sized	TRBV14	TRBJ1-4	CASSQGDRNNEKLFF
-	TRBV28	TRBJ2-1	CASIFAGTLSRQDEQFF
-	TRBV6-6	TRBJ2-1	CASSYPTLAGNNEQFF
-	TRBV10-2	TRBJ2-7	CASSGAYEQYF
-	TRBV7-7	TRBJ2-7	CASSSGIGYEQYF
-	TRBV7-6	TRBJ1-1	CASSLGGREEAFF
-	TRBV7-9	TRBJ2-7	CASSLLGPYEQYF
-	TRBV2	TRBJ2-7	CASTTAAYEQYF